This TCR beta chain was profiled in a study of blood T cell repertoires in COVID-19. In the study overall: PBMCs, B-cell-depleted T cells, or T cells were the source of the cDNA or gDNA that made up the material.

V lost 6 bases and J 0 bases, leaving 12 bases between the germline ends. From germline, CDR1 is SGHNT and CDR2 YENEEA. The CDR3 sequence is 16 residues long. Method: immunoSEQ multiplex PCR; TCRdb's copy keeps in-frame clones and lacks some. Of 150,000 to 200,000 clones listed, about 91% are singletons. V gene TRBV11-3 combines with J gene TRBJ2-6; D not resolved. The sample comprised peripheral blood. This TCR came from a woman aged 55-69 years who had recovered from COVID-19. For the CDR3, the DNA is TGTGCCAGCAGTCCCTCCCCCAGCTCTGGGGCCAACGTCCTGACTTTC. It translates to CASSPSPSSGANVLTF.